The 6 T cell receptor beta chains given below trace back to one sample, sequenced in a study of OX40 agonist ivuxolimab in advanced cancers. Clones were read by immunoSEQ multiplex PCR, and TCRdb kept only the in-frame ones, dropping some. The data contain tens of thousands of clones, roughly 85% of them singletons. This specimen was CD4+ or CD8+ T cells sorted from blood, taken in a trial of the OX40 agonist ivuxolimab. These receptors originate from an adult with an advanced solid tumor such as melanoma, head and neck, liver or kidney cancer.

The chain links TRBV5-1 to TRBJ2-1; 9 nucleotides match TRBD1. The germline V gene has CDR1 SGHRS and CDR2 YFSETQ. This CDR3 region has 14 residues. The V and J ends lost 4 bases and 9 bases, in that order; junction bases with no gene match: 8. The CDR3 region is CASSLRTGALEQFF. Here the CDR3 DNA reads TGCGCCAGCAGCCTACGGACAGGGGCTCTTGAGCAGTTCTTC.

This rearrangement joins TRBV5-6 to TRBJ1-6; TRBD1 aligns across 8 bases. V lost 3 bases to trimming and J lost 10 bases; unmatched junction nucleotides: 6. From germline, CDR1 is SGHDT and CDR2 YYEEEE. This CDR3 has 14 residues. CDR3 sequence: CASSWTGHGSPLHF. The CDR3 DNA reads as TGTGCCAGCAGCTGGACAGGGCATGGGTCACCCCTCCACTTT.

The rearrangement joins TRBV13 to TRBJ2-3; a weak D match, TRBD2 (6 bases). The V and J ends lost 5 bases and 2 bases respectively, with 11 bases between them. The CDR3 sequence is 14 residues long. Looked up from germline, CDR1 is PRHDT and CDR2 is FYEKMQ (reference sequence). The CDR3 protein is CASSGSSDTDTQYF. The CDR3 region has the DNA TGTGCCAGCAGCGGATCTAGCGACACAGATACGCAGTATTTT.

CDR3 nucleotides: TGTGCCAGCAGTGAACAACTTGTCAACATTCAGTACTTC. This codes for CASSEQLVNIQYF. The V and J genes are TRBV2 and TRBJ2-4; no clear D. Germline values: CDR1 SNHLY, CDR2 FYNNEI. The CDR3 consists of 13 residues. V was trimmed by 2 bases and J by 7 bases, leaving 9 bases between them.

The J gene is TRBJ1-4, the V gene TRBV30, with a weak D call TRBD1 (6 bases). The CDR3 runs 14 residues. Trimming removed 0 bases from V and 10 bases from J, with 15 bases in between. Per the germline V gene, CDR1 is GTSNPN and CDR2 is SVGIG (reference sequence). The CDR3 sequence is CAWSVRTGTPKLFF. As DNA, the CDR3 is TGTGCCTGGAGTGTACGAACCGGGACACCAAAACTGTTTTTT. The entire variable domain, with the rest obtained from reference TRBV30 and TRBJ1-4, is as follows: SQTIHQWPATLVQPVGSPLSLECTVEGTSNPNLYWYRQAAGRGLQLLFYSVGIGQISSEVPQNLSASRPQDRQFILSSKKLLLSDSGFYLCAWSVRTGTPKLFFGSGTQLSVL.

The V gene is TRBV7-9, the J gene TRBJ2-7; possible D gene TRBD1, 6 bases. The V end was cut by 1 base, the J end by 2 bases, with 12 bases between. This CDR3 is built from 15 residues. Germline assignment: CDR1 SEHNR and CDR2 FQNEAQ (reference sequence). The DNA for the CDR3 is TGTGCCAGCAGCTTAGTTGGACAGCTGACCTACGAGCAGTACTTC. Protein sequence: CASSLVGQLTYEQYF.